This T cell receptor (beta chain) was identified in a study of T-cell memory formation after mild COVID-19. In the study overall: TCR clustering was largely donor specific.

TCR alpha and TCR beta cDNA libraries with sample barcodes and UMIs came from 5'RACE using constant-segment primers. One entry per CDR3 protein, called by TCRdb with MiXCR from the 5' RACE reads. The sample yields 450,000 or so distinct CDR3 sequences, about 23% seen once. The ends lost 6 bases at V and 2 bases at J; junction bases unmatched: 6. The CDR3 spans 15 residues. Germline V gene lookup returns CDR1 MNHEY and CDR2 SVGAGI. Study-level points and caveats: CD4/CD8 balance characterized clones contracting day 15 to 85, and CD4+ skew characterized later expanders. Contracting CD4+ clones were located mainly in CM and EM, and CD8+ clones in EMRA.

Comment on this clonotype: Its specificity is not known.

This receptor was identified in an adult woman who had mild COVID-19 (a few samples of this study predate the infection). Cell type and time point are not known. The material sequenced was PBMCs or a T cell subset sorted from them (not recorded which). The genes are TRBV6-5 and TRBJ2-7; 11 positions match TRBD2. CDR3 protein: CASSMTSGNPYEQYF. The CDR3 DNA reads as TGTGCCAGCAGCATGACTAGCGGGAACCCCTACGAGCAGTACTTC.